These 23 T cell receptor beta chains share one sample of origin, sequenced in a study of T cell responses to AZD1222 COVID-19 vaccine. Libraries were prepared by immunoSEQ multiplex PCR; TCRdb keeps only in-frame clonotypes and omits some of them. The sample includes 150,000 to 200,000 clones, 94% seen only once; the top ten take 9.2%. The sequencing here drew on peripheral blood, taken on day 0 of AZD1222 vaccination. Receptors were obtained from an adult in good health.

CDR3 residues: CASSLGPVFSGNTIYF. The CDR3, as DNA: TGTGCCAGCAGCTTAGGACCCGTTTTCTCTGGAAACACCATATATTTT. V gene TRBV7-2 combines with J gene TRBJ1-3; D gene unclear. CDR1 and CDR2 from the germline V gene are SGHTA and FQGNSA. The CDR3 contains 16 residues. Between the trimmed V and J ends, which lost 1 base and 0 bases, there was a span of 10 bases. The full variable domain, with the rest looked up from reference TRBV7-2 and TRBJ1-3, is GAGVSQSPSNKVTEKGKDVELRCDPISGHTALYWYRQSLGQGLEFLIYFQGNSAPDKSGLPSDRFSAERTGGSVSTLTIQRTQQEDSAVYLCASSLGPVFSGNTIYFGEGSWLTVV.

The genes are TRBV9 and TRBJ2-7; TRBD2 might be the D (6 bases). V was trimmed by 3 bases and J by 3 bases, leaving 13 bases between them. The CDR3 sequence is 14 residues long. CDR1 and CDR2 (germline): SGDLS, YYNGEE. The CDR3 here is CASSAQAGSYEQYF. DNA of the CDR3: TGTGCCAGCAGCGCACAGGCGGGGAGCTACGAGCAGTACTTC.

DNA for the CDR3: TGTGCCAGCAGCAAAGAGCGAGCGGGACACTACAATGAGCAGTTCTTC. Translated: CASSKERAGHYNEQFF. The chain recombines TRBV21-1 with TRBJ2-1; TRBD2 is the table's D call and was not checked against the DNA. TRBV21-1 corresponds to a pseudogene. This CDR3 is 16 amino acids long.

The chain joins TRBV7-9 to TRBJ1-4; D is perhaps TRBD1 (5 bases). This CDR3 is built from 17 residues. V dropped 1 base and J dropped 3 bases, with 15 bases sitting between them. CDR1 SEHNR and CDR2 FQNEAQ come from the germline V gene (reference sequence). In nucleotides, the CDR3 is TGTGCCAGCAGCTTAGAAAGGGGAATAGTAGCTAATGAAAAACTGTTTTTT. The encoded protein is CASSLERGIVANEKLFF.

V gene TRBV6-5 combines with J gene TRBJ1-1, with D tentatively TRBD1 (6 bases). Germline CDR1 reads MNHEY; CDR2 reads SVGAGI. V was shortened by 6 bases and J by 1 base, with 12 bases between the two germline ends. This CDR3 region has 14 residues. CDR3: CASRDRTQNTEAFF. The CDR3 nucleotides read TGTGCCAGCAGAGACAGGACACAGAACACTGAAGCTTTCTTT.

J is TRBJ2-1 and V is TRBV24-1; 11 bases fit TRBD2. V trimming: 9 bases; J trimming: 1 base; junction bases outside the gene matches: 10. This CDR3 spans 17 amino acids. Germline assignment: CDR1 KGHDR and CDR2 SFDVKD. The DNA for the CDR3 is TGTGCCACCGCCGCTACGACTAGCGGGATTTCCTACAATGAGCAGTTCTTC. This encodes CATAATTSGISYNEQFF.

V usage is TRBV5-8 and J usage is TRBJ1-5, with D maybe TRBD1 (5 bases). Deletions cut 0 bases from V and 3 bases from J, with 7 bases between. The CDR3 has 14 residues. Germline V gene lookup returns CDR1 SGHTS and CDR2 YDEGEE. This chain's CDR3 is CASSLGGINQPQHF. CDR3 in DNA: TGTGCCAGCAGCTTGGGGGGGATCAATCAGCCCCAGCATTTT.

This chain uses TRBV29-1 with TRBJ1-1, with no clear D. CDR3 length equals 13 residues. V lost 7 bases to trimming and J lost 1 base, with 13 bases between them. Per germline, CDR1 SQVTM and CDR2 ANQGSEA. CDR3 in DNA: TGCAGCGCCCGGGGTCCAGAGAACACTGAAGCTTTCTTT. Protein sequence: CSARGPENTEAFF.

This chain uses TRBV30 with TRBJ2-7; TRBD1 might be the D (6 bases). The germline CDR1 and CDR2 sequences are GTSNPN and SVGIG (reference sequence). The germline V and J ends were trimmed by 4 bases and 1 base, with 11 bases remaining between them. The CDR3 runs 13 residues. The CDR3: CAWNRQGSYEQYF. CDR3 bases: TGTGCCTGGAATAGGCAGGGGTCCTACGAGCAGTACTTC.

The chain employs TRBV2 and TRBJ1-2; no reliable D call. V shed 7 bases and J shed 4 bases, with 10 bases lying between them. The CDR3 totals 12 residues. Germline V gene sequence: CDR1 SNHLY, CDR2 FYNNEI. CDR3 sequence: CASNGGPYGYTF. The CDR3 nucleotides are TGTGCCAGCAACGGCGGCCCCTATGGCTACACCTTC.

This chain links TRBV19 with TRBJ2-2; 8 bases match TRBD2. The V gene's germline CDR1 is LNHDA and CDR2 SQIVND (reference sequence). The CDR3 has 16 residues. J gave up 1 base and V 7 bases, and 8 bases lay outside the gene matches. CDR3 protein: CASTTQLAENTGELFF. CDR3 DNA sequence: TGTGCCAGTACCACCCAACTAGCGGAGAACACCGGGGAGCTGTTTTTT. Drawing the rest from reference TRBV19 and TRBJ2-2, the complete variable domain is DGGITQSPKYLFRKEGQNVTLSCEQNLNHDAMYWYRQDPGQGLRLIYYSQIVNDFQKGDIAEGYSVSREKKESFPLTVTSAQKNPTAFYLCASTTQLAENTGELFFGEGSRLTVL.

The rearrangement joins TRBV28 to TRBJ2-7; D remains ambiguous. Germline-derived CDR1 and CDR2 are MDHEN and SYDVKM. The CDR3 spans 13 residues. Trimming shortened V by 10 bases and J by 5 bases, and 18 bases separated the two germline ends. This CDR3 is CATSEPGRDEQYF. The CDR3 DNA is TGTGCCACGAGTGAACCGGGTCGGGACGAGCAGTACTTC.

The CDR3 sequence is CASTTGLNTIYF. The CDR3 nucleotides read TGTGCCAGCACCACAGGGTTAAACACCATATATTTT. The genes are TRBV25-1 and TRBJ1-3; TRBD1 is a possible D gene (6 bases). CDR3 length: 12 amino acids. Germline V gives CDR1 MGHDK, CDR2 SYGVNS. Trimming cost V 7 bases and J 6 bases, with 10 bases left between them. The whole variable domain, remainder taken from reference TRBV25-1 and TRBJ1-3, is EADIYQTPRYLVIGTGKKITLECSQTMGHDKMYWYQQDPGMELHLIHYSYGVNSTEKGDLSSESTVSRIRTEHFPLTLESARPSHTSQYLCASTTGLNTIYFGEGSWLTVV.

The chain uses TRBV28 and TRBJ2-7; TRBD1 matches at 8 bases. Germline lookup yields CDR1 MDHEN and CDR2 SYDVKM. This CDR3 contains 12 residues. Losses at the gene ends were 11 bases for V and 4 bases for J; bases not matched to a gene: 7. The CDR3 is CASGQEDYEQYF. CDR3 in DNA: TGTGCCTCGGGACAGGAGGATTACGAGCAGTACTTC.

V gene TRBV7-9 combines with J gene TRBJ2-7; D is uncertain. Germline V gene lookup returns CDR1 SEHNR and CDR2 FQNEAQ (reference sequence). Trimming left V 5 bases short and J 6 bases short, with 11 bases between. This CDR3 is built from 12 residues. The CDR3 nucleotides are TGTGCCAGCAGCGGATTAAGCACCGAGCAGTACTTC. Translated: CASSGLSTEQYF.

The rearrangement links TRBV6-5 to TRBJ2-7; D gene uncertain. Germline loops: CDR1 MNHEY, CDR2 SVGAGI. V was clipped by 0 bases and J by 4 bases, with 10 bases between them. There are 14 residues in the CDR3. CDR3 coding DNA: TGTGCCAGCAGTTACTCGGAGCTATCTTACGAGCAGTACTTC. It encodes CASSYSELSYEQYF.

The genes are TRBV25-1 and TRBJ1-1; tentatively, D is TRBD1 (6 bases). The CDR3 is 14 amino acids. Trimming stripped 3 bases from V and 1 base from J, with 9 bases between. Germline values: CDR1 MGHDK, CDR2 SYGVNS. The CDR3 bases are TGTGCCAGCAGTGACCCGGACAGGAACACTGAAGCTTTCTTT. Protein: CASSDPDRNTEAFF. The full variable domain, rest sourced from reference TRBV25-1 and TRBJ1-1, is EADIYQTPRYLVIGTGKKITLECSQTMGHDKMYWYQQDPGMELHLIHYSYGVNSTEKGDLSSESTVSRIRTEHFPLTLESARPSHTSQYLCASSDPDRNTEAFFGQGTRLTVV.

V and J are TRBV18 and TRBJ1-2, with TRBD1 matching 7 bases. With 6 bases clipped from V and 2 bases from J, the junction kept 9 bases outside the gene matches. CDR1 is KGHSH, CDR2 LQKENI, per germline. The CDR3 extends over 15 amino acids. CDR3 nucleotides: TGTGCCAGCTCCTATGACAGGGACCAAAACTATGGCTACACCTTC. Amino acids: CASSYDRDQNYGYTF.

This CDR3 reads CASSPRPGNTGELFF. As DNA, the CDR3 is TGTGCCAGCAGCCCCCGGCCAGGAAACACCGGGGAGCTGTTTTTT. V gene TRBV9 combines with J gene TRBJ2-2; D is unclear. In germline, CDR1 is SGDLS, CDR2 YYNGEE. This CDR3 has 15 amino acids. V lost 4 bases and J 2 bases, leaving 12 bases between the germline ends.

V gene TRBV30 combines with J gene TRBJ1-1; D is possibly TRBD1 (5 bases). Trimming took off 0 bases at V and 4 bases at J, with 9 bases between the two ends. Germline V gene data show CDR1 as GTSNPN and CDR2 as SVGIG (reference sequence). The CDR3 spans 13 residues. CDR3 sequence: CAWSVQVGTEAFF. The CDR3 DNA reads TGTGCCTGGAGTGTACAGGTGGGCACTGAAGCTTTCTTT.

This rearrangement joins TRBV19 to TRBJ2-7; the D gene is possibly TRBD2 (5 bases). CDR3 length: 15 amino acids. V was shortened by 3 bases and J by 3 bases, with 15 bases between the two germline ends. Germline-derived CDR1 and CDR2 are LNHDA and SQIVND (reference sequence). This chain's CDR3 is CASSMVGSGNYEQYF. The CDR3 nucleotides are TGTGCCAGTAGTATGGTGGGGTCCGGGAACTACGAGCAGTACTTC.

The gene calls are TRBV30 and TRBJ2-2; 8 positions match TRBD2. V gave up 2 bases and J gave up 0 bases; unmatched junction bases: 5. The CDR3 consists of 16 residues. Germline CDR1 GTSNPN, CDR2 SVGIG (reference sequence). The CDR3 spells CAWSFQRESNTGELFF. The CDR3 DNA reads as TGTGCCTGGAGTTTCCAGCGGGAGTCGAACACCGGGGAGCTGTTTTTT.

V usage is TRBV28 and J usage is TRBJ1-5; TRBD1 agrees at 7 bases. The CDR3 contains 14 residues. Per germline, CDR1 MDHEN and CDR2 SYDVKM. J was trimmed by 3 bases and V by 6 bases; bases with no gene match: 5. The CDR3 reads CASRRTGDNQPQHF. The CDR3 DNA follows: TGTGCCAGCAGAAGAACAGGGGACAATCAGCCCCAGCATTTT.